Given below is one TCR beta chain in context. Its recognized antigen is unknown. One junction end does not reproduce the germline sequence, and a read error may be involved. TCRbeta CDR3 regions were amplified from genomic DNA using the immunoSEQ Assay, a bias-controlled multiplex PCR. The authors' analysis ran thus. Within the assay, amplification of reference gene primers was used to estimate how many nucleated cells each sample contained. To quantify the absolute abundance of each unique TCRbeta CDR3 rearrangement, sequence reads were collapsed and filtered. For each sample, productive Simpson clonality was calculated as the square root of Simpson's diversity index across productive rearrangements. This is the immuneACCESS table as TCRdb keeps it, with only in-frame sequences that have V and J called. A part of the clones is gone; compared with another copy, unresolved V genes explain less than half, and the rest is unexplained. V, J and clone size reflect that table, while D and trimming were determined from the DNA. Present in this sample are about 300,000 clones, about nine tenths of which were seen just once. The top ten clonotypes cover more than 9% of the sample.

CDR1 and CDR2 were assigned from the germline V gene (reference sequence) as SSHAT and FNYEAQ. Spanning cysteine to phenylalanine, the CDR3 consists of 14 amino acids. Only CDR3 DNA remains: 42 bases, in frame from the first base. The sample is drawn from a study of blood T cell repertoires in COVID-19 (dated by TCRdb to about 2020). Turning to the overall study: The collaborator samples originated in the United States, Italy and Spain and spanned the acute and convalescent phases of COVID-19. The prospective study material was composed of cDNA or gDNA derived from T cells, B-cell-depleted T cells, or PBMCs. The dataset comprised deeply sampled blood TCRbeta repertoires from subjects exposed to, actively infected with, or recovered from COVID-19. Samples came from the ongoing ImmuneRACE study (first 160 participants) plus 1,254 subjects from 6 global collaborators. A de-identified subject ID, COVID-19 status, age in years and sex were almost always included in the sample metadata. Where available, HLA class I and class II types were obtained from metadata supplied by the sample provider rather than from assay-based typing. A freely available public database, intended as a resource for researchers studying the immune response to SARS-CoV-2, is where the repertoires were released. The research as a whole found: Clinical and demographic metadata were provided uncurated, with the amount varying by source and participant.

In the prospective study, participants were about 18 to 89 years old, resided in about two dozen geographic areas of the United States, and were enrolled through a virtual design. To assign participants to cohorts, the prospective study relied on clinical history that participants themselves reported in a screening survey and a study questionnaire. For ImmuneRACE Cohort 3, a participant was defined as recovered based on two consecutive negative NP/OP PCR tests, clearance by a healthcare professional, or resolution of symptoms. Each participant in the prospective study had whole blood, serum and a nasopharyngeal or oropharyngeal swab collected by mobile phlebotomists. Additional blood draws and questionnaires over an approximately two-month period could optionally be provided by prospective study participants. Prospective study blood samples were shipped either frozen or at room temperature before DNA extraction.

The sequence derives from a woman younger than 30 who had recovered from COVID-19. The V gene is TRBV7-7 and the J gene is TRBJ2-7; TRBD2 lines up with 8 middle nucleotides. The sequenced sample consisted of PBMCs or T cells enriched from blood (not recorded which). In nucleotides, the sequence is TGTGCTAGCAGCCAGGGACTAGGGACCTACGAGCAGTACTTC. Its amino acids are CASSQGLGTYEQYF.